These 32 T cell receptor beta chains came from one sample sequenced in a study of T cells in Graves' hyperthyroidism and ophthalmopathy. Researchers took RNA transcripts and amplified the TCR beta CDR3 regions from them. An initial round of RT-PCR targeting the TCR CDR3 relied on the HTBI primer set. TCRdb reprocessed the multiplex PCR reads with MiXCR, giving one entry per CDR3 protein. This table has about 290,000 distinct CDR3 sequences, around 15% appearing once. Specimen: blood. Source of these receptors: a woman aged 55-69 years with Graves' ophthalmopathy.

This clonotype came up a few times. The chain combines TRBV2 with TRBJ2-5; D gene uncertain. The V gene's germline CDR1 is SNHLY and CDR2 FYNNEI. There are 16 residues in the CDR3. V lost 9 bases, J lost 5 bases, and 25 bases lay in between. CDR3 DNA: TGTGCCAGTGCCTCACGTTTAAGGTCCACCGGGGAGACCCAGTACTTC. Encoded protein: CASASRLRSTGETQYF.

There are a few counts of this clonotype. The rearrangement uses TRBV4-2 and TRBJ1-6; maybe TRBD1 (5 bases). Trimming pared 1 base from V and 4 bases from J, leaving 8 bases between. The germline CDR1 and CDR2 sequences are LGHNA and YNFKEQ. The CDR3 extends over 15 amino acids. CDR3 loop: CASSQGGSYNSPLHF. CDR3 nucleotide sequence: TGTGCCAGCAGCCAAGGGGGCTCTTATAATTCACCCCTCCACTTT.

This clonotype was detected many times. The rearrangement uses TRBV5-1 and TRBJ2-3, with 11 bases aligning to TRBD2. The CDR3 consists of 18 residues. V lost 0 bases and J lost 0; bases outside the gene matches: 6. CDR1 is SGHRS and CDR2 is YFSETQ in the germline V gene. The CDR3 nucleotides are TGCGCCAGCAGCTTGGAGACTAGCGGGGCTTCTAGCACAGATACGCAGTATTTT. It is translated as CASSLETSGASSTDTQYF.

This clonotype was seen ten or more times. The chain employs TRBV12-3 or TRBV12-4 and TRBJ1-3; TRBD1 agrees at 9 bases. Unmatched junction bases numbered 2, after V lost 5 bases and J lost 0 bases. The CDR3 covers 15 residues. The CDR3 region is CASSRQGGSGNTIYF. The CDR3 nucleotides are TGTGCCAGCAGTCGACAGGGGGGCTCTGGAAACACCATATATTTT.

On this clonotype itself: A much larger clone lies a single base off, so this may be a read error. The genes are TRBV2 and TRBJ2-1; 11 bases align to TRBD2. The CDR3 totals 15 residues. With V trimmed by 1 base and J by 12 bases, 8 bases remained unmatched. Germline lookup yields CDR1 SNHLY and CDR2 FYNNEI. As DNA, the CDR3 is TGTGCCAGCAGTGAAGGCCTAGCGGGAGGAGATGGGCAGTTCTTC. Translating gives CASSEGLAGGDGQFF.

This clonotype was seen many times. J is TRBJ2-1 and V is TRBV5-6; D is unresolved. CDR3 length equals 12 residues. From germline, CDR1 is SGHDT and CDR2 YYEEEE. V was shortened by 2 bases and J by 9 bases, with 9 bases between the two germline ends. DNA for the CDR3: TGTGCCAGCAGCTTATGGGGTGGTGAGCAGTTCTTC. This encodes CASSLWGGEQFF.

This chain joins TRBV7-3 and TRBJ1-1, with TRBD1 matching 9 bases. Germline CDR1 is SGHTA and CDR2 is FQGTGA. The CDR3 is 16 amino acids. Losses at the gene ends were 3 bases for V and 0 bases for J; bases not matched to a gene: 5. The CDR3 DNA reads as TGTGCCAGCAGCTTGACAGGGGGGCAATTGAACACTGAAGCTTTCTTT. Amino acid sequence: CASSLTGGQLNTEAFF.

This clonotype has ten or more counts. V usage is TRBV20-1 and J usage is TRBJ2-5; 8 positions agree with TRBD2. Germline trimming cut 6 bases from V and 4 bases from J; bases unmatched to any gene: 10. Germline CDR1 is DFQATT and CDR2 is SNEGSKA (reference sequence). This CDR3 spans 14 amino acids. The CDR3, as DNA: TGCAGTGCCTCAACCACGGCGGGGGGAGAGACCCAGTACTTC. Amino acid sequence: CSASTTAGGETQYF.

Turning to this clonotype: Given a much more abundant clone one base away, this may be a read error. The chain joins TRBV5-1 to TRBJ1-2; D remains ambiguous. Germline CDR1 is SGHRS and CDR2 is YFSETQ. V lost 8 bases, J lost 3 bases, and 17 bases lay in between. This CDR3 contains 14 residues. The DNA of the CDR3 is TGCGCCAGTACGGACGGAACTCTTGACTATGGCTACACCTTC. Protein: CASTDGTLDYGYTF. Based on the CDR3 plus reference TRBV5-1 and TRBJ1-2, the full variable domain is KAGVTQTPRYLIKTRGQQVTLSCSPISGHRSVSWYQQTPGQGLQFLFEYFSETQRNKGNFPGRFSGRQFSNSRSEMNVSTLELGDSALYLCASTDGTLDYGYTFGSGTRLTVV.

The J gene is TRBJ1-2, the V gene TRBV20-1; 10 positions agree with TRBD1. The CDR3 totals 15 residues. Trimming at V came to 6 bases and at J to 7 bases, leaving 14 bases not matched to a gene. Germline V gives CDR1 DFQATT, CDR2 SNEGSKA (reference sequence). Here the CDR3 reads CSAPVGTGVRGGYTF. CDR3 nucleotides: TGCAGTGCCCCCGTGGGGACAGGGGTCCGGGGTGGCTACACCTTC.

Ten or more counts support this clonotype. The V call is TRBV20-1, the J call TRBJ2-5, with 7 bases identical to TRBD1. Germline CDR1 and CDR2: DFQATT and SNEGSKA (reference sequence). V gave up 6 bases and J gave up 2 bases; unmatched junction bases: 3. This CDR3 region has 12 residues. CDR3: CSALDRQETQYF. In DNA form, the CDR3 reads TGCAGTGCCTTGGACAGGCAAGAGACCCAGTACTTC.

The rearrangement links TRBV12-3 or TRBV12-4 to TRBJ1-1; no reliable D call. The CDR3 is made up of 13 amino acids. Deletions cut 2 bases from V and 4 bases from J, with 8 bases between. This chain's CDR3 is CASSLRFATEAFF. As DNA, the CDR3 is TGTGCCAGCAGTTTACGATTCGCCACTGAAGCTTTCTTT.

V is TRBV20-1 and J is TRBJ2-7, with 11 positions matching TRBD1. The V gene end was trimmed by 2 bases and the J gene end by 3 bases; junction bases not matched to a gene: 6. The germline CDR1 and CDR2 sequences are DFQATT and SNEGSKA (reference sequence). This CDR3 is built from 15 residues. The CDR3 DNA reads as TGCAGTGCTAGAAACATCGGGACAGGGGGCTACGAGCAGTACTTC. Translating gives CSARNIGTGGYEQYF.

Many counts were recorded for this clonotype. The V and J genes are TRBV5-1 and TRBJ2-5, with TRBD1 identical over 9 bases. V trimming: 0 bases; J trimming: 8 bases; junction bases outside the gene matches: 14. This CDR3 comprises 17 residues. CDR1 and CDR2 (germline): SGHRS, YFSETQ. The CDR3 loop reads CASSLAYTGGGFDTQYF. As DNA, the CDR3 is TGCGCCAGCAGCTTGGCCTATACAGGGGGCGGATTTGATACCCAGTACTTC.

This clonotype has at least ten counts. The V call is TRBV4-1, the J call TRBJ2-7; D unclear. The ends were cut back, 3 bases at V and 4 bases at J, with 16 bases in the middle. The CDR3 is 15 residues long. Germline V gives CDR1 MGHRA, CDR2 YSYEKL. The CDR3 is CASSQIAPPDYEQYF. The CDR3 nucleotides read TGCGCCAGCAGCCAGATAGCTCCTCCAGATTACGAGCAGTACTTC.

This clonotype was counted only a few times. V gene TRBV4-1 combines with J gene TRBJ1-2; possibly TRBD1 for D (6 bases). CDR3 length equals 16 residues. CDR1 MGHRA and CDR2 YSYEKL come from the germline V gene. The V gene lost 0 bases and the J gene lost 8 bases, with 19 bases spanning the gap. The CDR3 nucleotides are TGCGCCAGCAGCCAAGAGTTCGAGGGGGGTGTTTTCGGCTACACCTTC. As protein: CASSQEFEGGVFGYTF.

The table lists this clonotype with a few counts. This rearrangement joins TRBV7-2 to TRBJ2-7; possibly TRBD2 for D (7 bases). CDR1 is SGHTA, CDR2 FQGNSA, per germline. The length of the CDR3 is 16 residues. Trimming removed 5 bases at V and 6 bases at J, with 23 bases between. CDR3 in amino acids: CASSHLGGREQGEQYF. In DNA form, the CDR3 reads TGTGCCAGCAGCCACTTGGGGGGGCGGGAGCAGGGCGAGCAGTACTTC.

This clonotype was seen repeatedly, ten times or more. V usage is TRBV28 and J usage is TRBJ1-1, with D unclear. CDR3 length equals 14 residues. CDR1 is MDHEN, CDR2 SYDVKM, per germline. Trimming pared 3 bases from V and 0 bases from J, leaving 8 bases between. CDR3 amino acids: CASSLETVNTEAFF. CDR3 DNA: TGTGCCAGCAGTTTGGAGACGGTGAACACTGAAGCTTTCTTT.

At least ten counts were recorded for this clonotype. This sequence joins TRBV7-2 and TRBJ2-2; 8 nucleotides match TRBD2. V lost 3 bases, J lost 5 bases, and 5 bases stayed unmatched. CDR1 SGHTA and CDR2 FQGNSA come from the germline V gene. The CDR3 contains 15 residues. CDR3 sequence: CASSFGGVGTGELFF. CDR3 in DNA: TGTGCCAGCAGCTTCGGGGGGGTAGGGACCGGGGAGCTGTTTTTT.

In its sample, this clonotype was seen many times. The V gene is TRBV7-9, the J gene TRBJ1-6, with D tentatively TRBD1 (5 bases). The germline V gene has CDR1 SEHNR and CDR2 FQNEAQ (reference sequence). This CDR3 has 16 residues. V lost 5 bases to trimming and J lost 8 bases, with 19 bases between them. CDR3 sequence (DNA): TGTGCCAGCAGCCCGGGGGTTCCGGCGGGTGATTCACCCCTCCACTTT. The encoded protein is CASSPGVPAGDSPLHF.

V gene TRBV5-1 combines with J gene TRBJ1-2, with 8 bases fitting TRBD1. Germline V gives CDR1 SGHRS, CDR2 YFSETQ. The CDR3 totals 14 residues. Trimming took 2 bases from V and 4 from J; bases not matched to a gene: 4. CDR3: CASSFRGRGYGYTF. CDR3 sequence (DNA): TGCGCCAGCAGCTTCAGGGGGCGCGGCTATGGCTACACCTTC.

This clonotype was observed a handful of times. V usage is TRBV7-6 and J usage is TRBJ2-1, with D possibly TRBD2 on 6 matching bases. The CDR3 covers 14 residues. V was clipped by 1 base and J by 6 bases, with 10 bases between them. Germline V gene lookup returns CDR1 SGHVS and CDR2 FNYEAQ. The CDR3 DNA reads TGTGCCAGCAGCTTAGATCCTAGCGCCAATGAGCAGTTCTTC. Translation: CASSLDPSANEQFF.

This clonotype was observed at least ten times. The gene calls are TRBV11-2 and TRBJ2-1, with D possibly TRBD2 on 7 matching bases. This CDR3 is 16 amino acids long. Germline assignment: CDR1 SGHAT and CDR2 FQNNGV. V lost 4 bases, J lost 2 bases, and 15 bases lay in between. CDR3 protein: CASSSLRRGPYNEQFF. The CDR3 DNA is TGTGCCAGCAGCTCCCTCCGGCGGGGGCCCTACAATGAGCAGTTCTTC. The whole variable domain, remainder taken from reference TRBV11-2 and TRBJ2-1, is EAGVAQSPRYKIIEKRQSVAFWCNPISGHATLYWYQQILGQGPKLLIQFQNNGVVDDSQLPKDRFSAERLKGVDSTLKIQPAKLEDSAVYLCASSSLRRGPYNEQFFGPGTRLTVL.

At least ten counts were recorded for this clonotype. The chain recombines TRBV6-2 or TRBV6-3 with TRBJ2-7; TRBD1 aligns across 9 bases. The germline V gene has CDR1 MNHEY and CDR2 SVGEGT. The ends lost 7 bases at V and 0 bases at J; junction bases unmatched: 7. This CDR3 region has 15 residues. CDR3 bases: TGTGCCAGCACATATCGGGACAGGGTCTCCTACGAGCAGTACTTC. This gives the protein CASTYRDRVSYEQYF.

Ten or more counts support this clonotype. The CDR3 DNA reads TGTGCCAGCTCACCATCCGACAATGAGCAGTTCTTC. This translates into CASSPSDNEQFF. The chain recombines TRBV18 with TRBJ2-1; D remains unclear. Trimming shortened V by 2 bases and J by 5 bases, and 4 bases separated the two germline ends. CDR3 size: 12 residues. Germline-derived CDR1 and CDR2 are KGHSH and LQKENI.

The sample holds many counts of this clonotype. V usage is TRBV29-1 and J usage is TRBJ1-5; 7 nucleotides agree with TRBD1. Per the germline V gene, CDR1 is SQVTM and CDR2 is ANQGSEA. The CDR3 runs to 13 residues. V shed 6 bases and J 3 bases; nucleotides not matched to a gene: 5. CDR3: CSVAGGNNQPQHF. For the CDR3, the DNA is TGCAGCGTCGCAGGGGGTAACAATCAGCCCCAGCATTTT.

This clonotype was observed at least ten times. The rearrangement uses TRBV7-9 and TRBJ2-1; no reliable D call. Germline values: CDR1 SEHNR, CDR2 FQNEAQ (reference sequence). Deletions cut 5 bases from V and 2 bases from J, with 13 bases between. The CDR3 contains 15 residues. CDR3 region: CASSLTRGPYNEQFF. The CDR3 DNA reads TGTGCCAGCAGCCTGACCCGTGGCCCCTACAATGAGCAGTTCTTC.

This clonotype appeared many times. The chain has TRBV15 and TRBJ1-2; D is uncertain. CDR3 size: 14 residues. Germline lookup yields CDR1 LNHNV and CDR2 YYDKDF (reference sequence). V was shortened by 1 base and J by 3 bases, with 9 bases between the two germline ends. The CDR3 sequence: CATSRAYTDYGYTF. In DNA, the CDR3 is TGTGCCACCAGCAGAGCTTACACGGACTATGGCTACACCTTC. Based on the CDR3 plus reference TRBV15 and TRBJ1-2, the full variable domain is DAMVIQNPRYQVTQFGKPVTLSCSQTLNHNVMYWYQQKSSQAPKLLFHYYDKDFNNEADTPDNFQSRRPNTSFCFLDIRSPGLGDTAMYLCATSRAYTDYGYTFGSGTRLTVV.

This chain connects TRBV3-1 to TRBJ1-3; 7 bases are a match to TRBD1. Unmatched junction bases numbered 6, after V lost 4 bases and J lost 0 bases. The CDR3 runs 16 residues. Germline-derived CDR1 and CDR2 are LGHDT and YNNKEL (reference sequence). The CDR3 region is CASSPIQGSSGNTIYF. CDR3 DNA: TGTGCCAGCAGCCCAATACAGGGGAGCTCTGGAAACACCATATATTTT.

The sample holds many counts of this clonotype. The chain uses TRBV2 and TRBJ2-5, with D possibly TRBD2 on 6 matching bases. Germline V gives CDR1 SNHLY, CDR2 FYNNEI. The CDR3 length is 14 residues. The V gene lost 6 bases and the J gene lost 2 bases, with 13 bases spanning the gap. The CDR3 DNA sequence: TGTGCCAGCAGCCCCGGGAGCCTTCAAGAGACCCAGTACTTC. This translates into CASSPGSLQETQYF.

This clonotype showed up many times. This sequence joins TRBV28 and TRBJ2-3, with TRBD1 matching over 8 bases. CDR3 length: 13 residues. Per germline, CDR1 MDHEN and CDR2 SYDVKM. J gave up 3 bases and V 7 bases, and 3 bases lay outside the gene matches. CDR3 region: CASNGQGTDTQYF. The CDR3 DNA reads TGTGCCAGCAACGGACAGGGAACAGATACGCAGTATTTT.

V usage is TRBV18 and J usage is TRBJ1-1; 7 nucleotides line up with TRBD1. CDR1 KGHSH and CDR2 LQKENI come from the germline V gene. The J segment lost 5 bases and the V segment lost 5 bases, leaving 11 bases of the junction unmatched. The CDR3 has 15 amino acids. CDR3 amino acids: CASSANRGFWTEAFF. The CDR3 DNA is TGTGCCAGCTCAGCCAACAGGGGTTTTTGGACTGAAGCTTTCTTT. Looking up the rest from reference TRBV18 and TRBJ1-1 gives the full variable domain: NAGVMQNPRHLVRRRGQEARLRCSPMKGHSHVYWYRQLPEEGLKFMVYLQKENIIDESGMPKERFSAEFPKEGPSILRIQQVVRGDSAAYFCASSANRGFWTEAFFGQGTRLTVV.